Following are 23 T cell receptor beta chains from one sample sequenced in a study of T cell clonality in common variable immunodeficiency. Their antigen targets remain unknown. Overall study results and limits: Fewer deletions and N-nucleotide insertions were reportedly seen in common variable immunodeficiency TCR beta sequences.

Assay used: immunoSEQ multiplex PCR; TCRdb lists only in-frame clones, some missing. This sample has around 24,000 clones, each found more than once. The specimen sequenced was peripheral blood mononuclear cells. The receptors come from a human donor with common variable immunodeficiency.

This clone was seen ten or more times. The missing CDR3 end, 3 residues past where the read stops, is filled in from the germline J gene. The chain is built from TRBV30 and TRBJ2-7, with a tentative D call TRBD2 (6 bases). The germline V and J ends were trimmed by 5 bases and 5 bases, with 16 bases remaining between them. CDR1 is GTSNPN, CDR2 SVGIG, per germline (reference sequence). The CDR3 is 13 amino acids. The covered CDR3 bases are TGTGCCTGGCGTTACCCGGGGGAGAACGAG. The encoded protein is CAWRYPGENE. The entire CDR3 protein reads CAWRYPGENEQYF.

This clone was counted between two and nine times. Coverage ceases 3 residues before the CDR3 finishes, and the germline J gene fills in the end. The chain employs TRBV7-3 and TRBJ2-7; 7 bases are shared with TRBD1. Germline trimming cut 5 bases from V and 3 bases from J; bases unmatched to any gene: 10. The length of the CDR3 is 15 residues. Germline CDR1 reads SGHTA; CDR2 reads FQGTGA. The DNA read from the CDR3 is TGTGCCAGCAGCCTCTTTCCAGGGGGAAGCTACGAG. It specifies CASSLFPGGSYE. The complete CDR3 protein is CASSLFPGGSYEQYF.

The sample holds a few counts of this clone. From the germline J gene comes the end of the CDR3, since the read stops 3 residues before it. The chain employs TRBV5-1 and TRBJ2-1, with D tentatively TRBD2 (6 bases). V gave up 2 bases and J gave up 9 bases, with 12 bases separating them. Looked up from germline, CDR1 is SGHRS and CDR2 is YFSETQ. The CDR3 is 13 amino acids. CDR3 DNA (partial): TGCGCCAGCAGCTTACTAGCCTTAAGTGAG. It is translated as CASSLLALSE. The full CDR3 reads CASSLLALSEQFF.

A word on this clone: The observed sequence ends 3 residues before the CDR3 terminus, with the missing tail filled in from the germline J gene. This chain connects TRBV18 to TRBJ1-1, with D tentatively TRBD1 (6 bases). This CDR3 region has 14 residues. Germline V gene lookup returns CDR1 KGHSH and CDR2 LQKENI. Trimming took 2 bases from V and 2 from J, leaving 9 bases between them. The CDR3 bases that were read are TGTGCCAGCTCACCAAGACAGGACAACACTGAA. This translates into CASSPRQDNTE. The complete CDR3 sequence is CASSPRQDNTEAFF.

This clone came up many times. The CDR3 end falls 3 residues outside the read, so it is completed with the germline J gene. The genes are TRBV5-1 and TRBJ1-1; 7 nucleotides agree with TRBD1. The CDR3 totals 16 residues. Germline V gene data show CDR1 as SGHRS and CDR2 as YFSETQ. The CDR3 is CASSLASLGTASEAFF. The CDR3 bases that were read are TGCGCCAGCAGCTTGGCCTCGCTCGGGACAGCTTCCGAA.

About this clone itself: The read ends 3 residues early relative to the CDR3; the germline J gene fills the gap. This chain links TRBV19 with TRBJ1-5; 7 nucleotides agree with TRBD1. V gave up 5 bases and J gave up 4 bases; unmatched junction bases: 5. Germline CDR1 LNHDA, CDR2 SQIVND (reference sequence). This CDR3 spans 14 amino acids. The covered CDR3 bases are TGTGCCAGTAGTTTTGACAGGGATAATCAGCCC. The encoded protein is CASSFDRDNQP. The entire CDR3 reads CASSFDRDNQPQHF.

With respect to this clone: The read comes to an end 3 residues before the CDR3 does, leaving the germline J gene to fill in the end. J is TRBJ1-5 and V is TRBV19; D unclear. V lost 3 bases and J 0 bases, leaving 6 bases between the germline ends. The germline V gene has CDR1 LNHDA and CDR2 SQIVND (reference sequence). CDR3 length: 14 amino acids. The covered CDR3 bases are TGTGCCAGTAGTATCCCATTTAGCAATCAGCCC. Its protein is CASSIPFSNQP. The whole CDR3 protein is CASSIPFSNQPQHF.

Many counts were recorded for this clone. The CDR3: CASSPDIGAEAFF. The part of the CDR3 DNA that was read is TGTGCCAGCTCCCCTGACATCGGAGCTGAA. The chain has TRBV18 and TRBJ1-1; D ambiguous. The missing CDR3 end, 3 residues past where the read stops, is filled in from the germline J gene. The germline CDR1 and CDR2 sequences are KGHSH and LQKENI. The CDR3 runs to 13 residues. Trimming left V 6 bases short and J 6 bases short, with 14 bases between.

Worth noting for this clone: The read terminates 3 residues ahead of where the CDR3 ends, so the germline J gene completes it. This chain uses TRBV19 with TRBJ1-2; D is unclear. CDR1 LNHDA and CDR2 SQIVND come from the germline V gene (reference sequence). This CDR3 region has 13 residues. The ends were cut back, 10 bases at V and 6 bases at J, with 18 bases in the middle. The CDR3 loop is CATTRWAGDGYTF. The sequenced part of the CDR3 DNA is TGTGCCACTACGAGGTGGGCAGGCGATGGC.

This clone has only a few counts. The read ends 3 residues before the CDR3 terminus; that terminus is restored from the germline J gene. The rearrangement joins TRBV20-1 to TRBJ1-4; D uncertain. Germline CDR1 DFQATT, CDR2 SNEGSKA (reference sequence). The V end lost 0 bases, the J end lost 6 bases, and 14 bases lay between the germline ends. The CDR3 totals 15 residues. The DNA read from the CDR3 is TGCAGTGCTAGAGATAGACGGACTACGGATGAAAAA. Translation gives CSARDRRTTDEK. The complete CDR3 sequence is CSARDRRTTDEKLFF.

The table lists this clone with a few counts. Read coverage stops 3 residues before the CDR3 terminus; the germline J gene supplies the remainder. The V and J genes are TRBV7-2 and TRBJ2-5, with TRBD1 matching over 7 bases. V dropped 6 bases and J dropped 5; count of bases not matched to a gene: 3. Germline CDR1 reads SGHTA; CDR2 reads FQGNSA. CDR3 size: 12 residues. Here the CDR3 reads CASRGGGETQYF. CDR3 DNA, as far as it was read: TGTGCCAGCAGAGGGGGCGGGGAGACC.

With respect to this clone: The observed sequence ends 3 residues before the CDR3 terminus, with the missing tail filled in from the germline J gene. The gene calls are TRBV7-8 and TRBJ2-7; maybe TRBD1 (5 bases). CDR1 is SGHVS and CDR2 is FQNEAQ in the germline V gene. The CDR3 loop spans 13 amino acids. The V gene lost 1 base and the J gene lost 3 bases, with 7 bases spanning the gap. The covered CDR3 bases are TGTGCCAGCAGCTTAGACAGGAACTACGAG. Residues: CASSLDRNYE. The full CDR3 is CASSLDRNYEQYF.

This clone came up a few times. Coverage ceases 3 residues before the CDR3 finishes, and the germline J gene fills in the end. The rearrangement links TRBV2 to TRBJ1-2; 9 bases agree with TRBD1. The CDR3 length is 13 residues. CDR1 is SNHLY, CDR2 FYNNEI, per germline. The CDR3 reads CASRPDRGEGYTF. The sequenced CDR3 bases are TGTGCCAGCAGGCCGGACAGGGGCGAAGGC.

In this sample, this clone turned up many times. Read data end 3 residues before the CDR3 end; the end is taken from the germline J gene. The rearrangement links TRBV6-2 or TRBV6-3 to TRBJ2-7, with 11 nucleotides matching TRBD2. The CDR3 is 13 amino acids. Germline-derived CDR1 and CDR2 are MNHEY and SVGEGT. Germline trimming cut 8 bases from V and 3 bases from J; bases unmatched to any gene: 3. The CDR3 sequence: CASELAGVYEQYF. The CDR3 bases that were read are TGTGCCAGCGAACTAGCGGGAGTCTACGAG.

This clone came up a few times. The read halts 3 residues ahead of the CDR3 end, with the missing end drawn from the germline J gene. The chain couples TRBV7-9 to TRBJ1-2; possible D gene TRBD1, 5 bases. CDR3 length: 13 amino acids. Germline V gene sequence: CDR1 SEHNR, CDR2 FQNEAQ (reference sequence). With 10 bases removed from V and 2 bases from J, the gap between germline ends came to 14 bases. The CDR3 loop reads CATAGVTNYGYTF. The CDR3 DNA, read in part, is TGTGCCACCGCGGGGGTCACGAACTATGGC.

In this sample, this clone turned up a few times. The CDR3 extends 3 residues past the end of the read, so its final part is completed from the germline J gene. The V gene is TRBV5-1, the J gene TRBJ2-1; 10 bases are shared with TRBD2. The ends lost 5 bases at V and 7 bases at J; junction bases unmatched: 6. CDR1 is SGHRS, CDR2 YFSETQ, per germline. This CDR3 comprises 14 residues. The chain's CDR3 is CASRPGLARNEQFF. The DNA read from the CDR3 is TGCGCCAGCAGGCCGGGACTAGCGAGGAATGAG.

This clone was detected a few times. The read halts 3 residues ahead of the CDR3 end, with the missing end drawn from the germline J gene. This chain links TRBV7-8 with TRBJ2-6, with TRBD2 as a possible D gene (6 bases). V lost 1 base to trimming and J lost 0 bases, with 7 bases between them. The germline CDR1 and CDR2 sequences are SGHVS and FQNEAQ. This CDR3 has 16 amino acids. The chain's CDR3 is CASSLVGGSGANVLTF. The sequenced part of the CDR3 DNA is TGTGCCAGCAGCTTAGTCGGGGGCTCTGGGGCCAACGTC.

On this clone: Read coverage stops 3 residues before the CDR3 terminus; the germline J gene supplies the remainder. V gene TRBV2 combines with J gene TRBJ2-3, with TRBD1 matching over 8 bases. Germline-derived CDR1 and CDR2 are SNHLY and FYNNEI. CDR3 length: 13 amino acids. V was pared by 9 bases and J by 1 base, with 3 bases of the junction left unmatched. The sequenced CDR3 bases are TGTGCCAGTAGGGGACAGGGCACAGATACG. Translated: CASRGQGTDT. The complete CDR3 protein is CASRGQGTDTQYF.

A note on this clone: The read comes to an end 3 residues before the CDR3 does, leaving the germline J gene to fill in the end. The chain combines TRBV7-3 with TRBJ1-1; TRBD1 matches 8 bases. The V gene end was trimmed by 4 bases and the J gene end by 1 base; junction bases not matched to a gene: 2. Germline CDR1 and CDR2: SGHTA and FQGTGA. The CDR3 totals 14 residues. The CDR3 loop is CASSSGQENTEAFF. The sequenced CDR3 bases are TGTGCCAGCAGCTCGGGACAGGAGAACACTGAA.

This clone was observed a few times. The read falls 3 residues short of the CDR3 end, and the missing part is taken from the germline J gene. The chain employs TRBV7-9 and TRBJ1-1; D gene ambiguous. The germline V and J ends were trimmed by 7 bases and 5 bases, with 11 bases remaining between them. The CDR3 contains 12 residues. Germline CDR1 reads SEHNR; CDR2 reads FQNEAQ (reference sequence). The CDR3 region is CASTPIGTEAFF. The part of the CDR3 DNA that was read is TGTGCCAGCACCCCTATCGGTACTGAA. Based on the CDR3 plus reference TRBV7-9 and TRBJ1-1, the full variable domain is DTGVSQNPRHKITKRGQNVTFRCDPISEHNRLYWYRQTLGQGPEFLTYFQNEAQLEKSRLLSDRFSAERPKGSFSTLEIQRTEQGDSAMYLCASTPIGTEAFFGQGTRLTVV.

A remark on this clone: The read falls 3 residues short of the CDR3 end, and the missing part is taken from the germline J gene. The gene calls are TRBV20-1 and TRBJ2-3; D perhaps matches TRBD1 (6 bases). V was shortened by 3 bases and J by 5 bases, with 12 bases between the two germline ends. CDR3 length equals 13 residues. The germline V gene encodes CDR1 DFQATT and CDR2 SNEGSKA (reference sequence). CDR3 DNA, as far as it was read: TGCAGTGCTAGTGACACAGGGATAGATACG. Translation gives CSASDTGIDT. The whole CDR3 region reads CSASDTGIDTQYF.

As concerns this clone: The read stops 3 residues short of the end of the CDR3; the missing end is completed from the germline J gene. The rearrangement links TRBV5-1 to TRBJ2-7, with 7 bases fitting TRBD1. Germline V gene data show CDR1 as SGHRS and CDR2 as YFSETQ. V was clipped by 0 bases and J by 4 bases; unmatched bases: 7. This CDR3 is 15 amino acids long. CDR3 DNA (partial): TGCGCCAGCAGCTTGGAGCCAGGGGGTGAATACGAG. It translates to CASSLEPGGEYE. The CDR3 in full is CASSLEPGGEYEQYF. Full variable domain (missing parts from reference TRBV5-1 and TRBJ2-7): KAGVTQTPRYLIKTRGQQVTLSCSPISGHRSVSWYQQTPGQGLQFLFEYFSETQRNKGNFPGRFSGRQFSNSRSEMNVSTLELGDSALYLCASSLEPGGEYEQYFGPGTRLTVT.

The table lists this clone with many counts. The sequenced fragment ends 3 residues before the CDR3 boundary, so the rest is inferred from the germline J gene. The V gene is TRBV20-1, the J gene TRBJ2-1; 9 bases agree with TRBD2. In germline, CDR1 is DFQATT, CDR2 SNEGSKA (reference sequence). The CDR3 totals 16 residues. The ends lost 1 base at V and 9 bases at J; junction bases unmatched: 13. The sequenced part of the CDR3 DNA is TGCAGTGCTAGAGGCTCAGGGCTAGCGGGAAACGGTGAG. This codes for CSARGSGLAGNGE. The entire CDR3 reads CSARGSGLAGNGEQFF.